A single sample gave rise to the 4 T cell receptor beta chains below, sequenced in a study of shared clonotypes between healthy human individuals. Assay: immunoSEQ multiplex PCR; the TCRdb copy retains only in-frame clones and omits some. Of approximately 980,000 clones in the sample, 76% were seen once. The sample was memory CD4+ T cells sorted from blood. Subset specified: CD45RA-negative fraction. Source of these receptors: a young man in good health.

The chain joins TRBV10-2 to TRBJ1-2; D remains unclear. Trimming removed 3 bases at V and 1 base at J, with 6 bases between. Germline assignment: CDR1 WSHSY and CDR2 SAAADI. CDR3 size: 13 residues. The CDR3 region is CASSDGSNYGYTF. The CDR3 nucleotides read TGCGCCAGCAGTGATGGCAGTAACTATGGCTACACCTTC.

This clone has only one observation. At one end, the junction sequence differs from germline, possibly due to a read error. The sample carries other DNA sequences with the same CDR3. This sequence joins TRBV7-7 and TRBJ2-2; D is undetermined. Germline V gene sequence: CDR1 SSHAT, CDR2 FNYEAQ (reference sequence). This CDR3 contains 16 residues. CDR3 sequence: CASSLDRGTNTGELFF. The CDR3 DNA sequence: TGTGCTAGCAGCTTAGATCGCGGAACAAACACCGGGGAGCTGTTTTTT.

J is TRBJ2-1 and V is TRBV11-3, with 9 bases aligning to TRBD2. V shed 2 bases, J shed 9 bases, and the junction held 8 bases outside the gene matches. The CDR3 sequence is 15 residues long. Germline CDR1 SGHNT, CDR2 YENEEA. For the CDR3, the DNA is TGTGCCAGCAGCTTACTAGCTGGGACTAGCTCTGAGCAGTTCTTC. Protein: CASSLLAGTSSEQFF.

This sequence joins TRBV11-2 and TRBJ1-5; D remains unclear. V lost 0 bases to trimming and J lost 4 bases, with 7 bases between them. This CDR3 contains 14 residues. Germline CDR1 SGHAT, CDR2 FQNNGV. The CDR3 DNA follows: TGTGCCAGCAGCTTAGATCTCGGTAATCAGCCCCAGCATTTT. As protein: CASSLDLGNQPQHF.